The present T cell receptor beta chain was sequenced within a study of blood T cell repertoires in COVID-19. The repertoire was sequenced with immunoSEQ multiplex PCR; TCRdb's copy has only in-frame clones and lacks some. The table lists fewer than 120,000 clones, roughly 79% of them singletons. CDR3 length: 15 residues. Germline values: CDR1 MGHRA, CDR2 YSYEKL. V lost 1 base and J lost 0, with 7 bases in between. This clone has ten or more counts. The origin of this receptor is a woman aged 80 or over with active or convalescent COVID-19. The specimen was peripheral blood. The chain links TRBV4-1 to TRBJ1-5, with D uncertain. CDR3 residues: CASSQGGYSNQPQHF. The CDR3 DNA reads TGCGCCAGCAGCCAAGGAGGGTATAGCAATCAGCCCCAGCATTTT.